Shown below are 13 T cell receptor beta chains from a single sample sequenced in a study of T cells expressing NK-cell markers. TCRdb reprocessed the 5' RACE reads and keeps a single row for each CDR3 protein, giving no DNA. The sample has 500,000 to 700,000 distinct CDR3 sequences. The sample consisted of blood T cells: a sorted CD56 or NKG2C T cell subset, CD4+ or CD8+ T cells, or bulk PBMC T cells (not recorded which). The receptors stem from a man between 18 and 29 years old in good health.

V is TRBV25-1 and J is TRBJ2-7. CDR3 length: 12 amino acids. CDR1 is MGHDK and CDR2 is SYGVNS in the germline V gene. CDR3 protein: CASSGQQSQQYF.

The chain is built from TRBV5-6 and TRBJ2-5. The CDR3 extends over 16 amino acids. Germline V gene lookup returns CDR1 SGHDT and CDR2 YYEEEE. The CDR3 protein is CASSFSNRGATETQYF.

CDR3 in amino acids: CATSREGTDTQYF. The rearrangement links TRBV19 to TRBJ2-3; no DNA is available, so the TRBD2 call from TCRdb remains unchecked. CDR1 is LNHDA, CDR2 SQIVND, per germline (reference sequence). The CDR3 runs to 13 residues. Variable domain in full (rest from reference TRBV19 and TRBJ2-3): DGGITQSPKYLFRKEGQNVTLSCEQNLNHDAMYWYRQDPGQGLRLIYYSQIVNDFQKGDIAEGYSVSREKKESFPLTVTSAQKNPTAFYLCATSREGTDTQYFGPGTRLTVL.

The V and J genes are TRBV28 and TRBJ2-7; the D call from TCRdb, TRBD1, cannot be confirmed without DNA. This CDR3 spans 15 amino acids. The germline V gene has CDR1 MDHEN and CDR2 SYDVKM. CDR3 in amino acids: CASSLWDSASYEQYF.

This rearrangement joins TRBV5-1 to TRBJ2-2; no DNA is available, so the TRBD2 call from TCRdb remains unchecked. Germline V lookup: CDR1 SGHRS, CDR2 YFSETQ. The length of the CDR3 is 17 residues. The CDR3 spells CASSLELGTKLAGELFF. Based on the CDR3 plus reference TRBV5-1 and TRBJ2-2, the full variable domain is KAGVTQTPRYLIKTRGQQVTLSCSPISGHRSVSWYQQTPGQGLQFLFEYFSETQRNKGNFPGRFSGRQFSNSRSEMNVSTLELGDSALYLCASSLELGTKLAGELFFGEGSRLTVL.

The CDR3 is CASRLRADAFYEQYF. The chain recombines TRBV19 with TRBJ2-7; no DNA is available, so the TRBD2 call from TCRdb remains unchecked. The CDR3 runs 15 residues. Germline V gene sequence: CDR1 LNHDA, CDR2 SQIVND (reference sequence).

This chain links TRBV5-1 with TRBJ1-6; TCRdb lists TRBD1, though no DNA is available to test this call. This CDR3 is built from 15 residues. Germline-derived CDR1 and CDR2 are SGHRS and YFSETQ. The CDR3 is CASSLDSQSNSPLHF.

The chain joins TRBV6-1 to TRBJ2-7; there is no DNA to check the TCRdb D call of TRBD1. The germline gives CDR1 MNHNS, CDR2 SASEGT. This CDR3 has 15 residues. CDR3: CASLGGPVPASKQYF.

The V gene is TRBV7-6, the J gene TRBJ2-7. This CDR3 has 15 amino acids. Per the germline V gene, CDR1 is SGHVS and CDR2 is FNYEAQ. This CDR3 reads CASSPGRGGSYEQYF. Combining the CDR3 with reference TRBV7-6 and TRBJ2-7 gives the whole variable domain GAGVSQSPRYKVTKRGQDVALRCDPISGHVSLYWYRQALGQGPEFLTYFNYEAQQDKSGLPNDRFSAERPEGSISTLTIQRTEQRDSAMYRCASSPGRGGSYEQYFGPGTRLTVT.

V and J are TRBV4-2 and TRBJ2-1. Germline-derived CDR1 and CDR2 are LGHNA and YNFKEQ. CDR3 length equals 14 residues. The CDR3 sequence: CASSQDLLNNEQFF.

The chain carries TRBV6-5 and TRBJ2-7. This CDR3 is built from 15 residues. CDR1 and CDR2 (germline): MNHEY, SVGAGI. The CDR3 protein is CASSSRTDRPYEQYF.

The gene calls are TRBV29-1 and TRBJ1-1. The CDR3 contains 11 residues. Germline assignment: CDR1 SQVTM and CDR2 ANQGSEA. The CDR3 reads CSGGMNTEAFF.

CDR3 loop: CASRAGGADGEKLFF. V and J are TRBV28 and TRBJ1-4; the D call of TRBD1 rests on TCRdb alone, since no DNA is present to check it. CDR3 size: 15 residues. Germline CDR1 MDHEN, CDR2 SYDVKM.